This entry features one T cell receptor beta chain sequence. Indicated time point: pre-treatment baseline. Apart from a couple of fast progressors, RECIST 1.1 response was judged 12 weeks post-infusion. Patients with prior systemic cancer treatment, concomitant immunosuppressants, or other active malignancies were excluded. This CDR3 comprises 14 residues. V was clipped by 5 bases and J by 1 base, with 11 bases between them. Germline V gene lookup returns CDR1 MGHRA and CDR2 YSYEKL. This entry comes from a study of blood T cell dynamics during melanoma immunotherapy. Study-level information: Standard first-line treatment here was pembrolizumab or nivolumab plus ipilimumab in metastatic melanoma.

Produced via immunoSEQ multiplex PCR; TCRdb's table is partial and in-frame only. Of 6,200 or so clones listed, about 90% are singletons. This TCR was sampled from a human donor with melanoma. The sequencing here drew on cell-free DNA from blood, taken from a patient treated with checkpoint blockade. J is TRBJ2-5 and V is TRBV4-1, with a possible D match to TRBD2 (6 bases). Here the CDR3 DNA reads TGCGCCAGCAGCGAACCGGGAGCCCAAGAGACCCAGTACTTC. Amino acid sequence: CASSEPGAQETQYF.